The rows below give T cell receptor beta chains drawn from one sample of a study of blood T cell repertoires in COVID-19. Assay: immunoSEQ multiplex PCR; the TCRdb copy retains only in-frame clones and omits some. The data hold under 70,000 clones, with roughly 80% observed a single time. Material for sequencing was peripheral blood. The receptors were gathered from a man between 60 and 75 years old with acute or convalescent COVID-19. Both conserved end residues are part of each CDR3. The D gene is left open where the match is weak. Part of the rows lack a size; the others show once, few, many or a class for expanded clones.

TRBV6-5,-,TRBJ1-1,TRBD1,CASSVTTGATEAFF,TGTGCCAGCAGCGTTACTACAGGGGCCACTGAAGCTTTCTTT
TRBV11-2,-,TRBJ2-5,-,CASSYLGGGEETQYF,TGTGCCAGCAGCTACCTAGGGGGGGGCGAGGAGACCCAGTACTTC
TRBV5-6,-,TRBJ2-3,-,CASSLVFVAENTQYF,TGTGCCAGCAGCTTGGTTTTCGTAGCGGAGAATACGCAGTATTTT
TRBV2,-,TRBJ2-7,TRBD1,CASSYDRGNEQYF,TGTGCCAGCAGTTACGACAGGGGCAACGAGCAGTACTTC
TRBV5-6,once,TRBJ2-7,TRBD1,CASSLTGGADEQYF,TGTGCCAGCAGCTTGACAGGGGGCGCAGACGAGCAGTACTTC
TRBV13,-,TRBJ2-1,-,CASSLDRGEGFDEQFF,TGTGCCAGCAGCTTGGATAGGGGGGAGGGATTTGATGAGCAGTTCTTC
TRBV9,-,TRBJ1-2,TRBD1,CASSVEMQGASRGYTF,TGTGCCAGCAGCGTAGAGATGCAGGGGGCCTCTCGGGGCTACACCTTC
TRBV27,-,TRBJ2-1,TRBD2,CASTSPGTSVDNEQFF,TGTGCCAGCACCTCCCCCGGGACTAGCGTTGACAATGAGCAGTTCTTC
TRBV5-1,-,TRBJ1-2,-,CASSAEGFIGYTF,TGCGCCAGCTCGGCGGAGGGATTTATAGGCTACACCTTC
TRBV6-5,-,TRBJ2-7,TRBD1,CASSYSGRGQEQYF,TGTGCCAGCAGTTACTCCGGCAGGGGGCAAGAGCAGTACTTC
TRBV7-2,-,TRBJ2-3,-,CASRGGGFSDTQYF,TGTGCCAGCAGGGGGGGAGGTTTTTCAGATACGCAGTATTTT
TRBV28,few,TRBJ2-7,-,CASKGGALEQYF,TGTGCCAGCAAGGGGGGGGCCCTCGAGCAGTACTTC
TRBV7-8,-,TRBJ1-6,-,CASSLQDNSPLHF,TGTGCCAGCAGCTTACAGGATAATTCACCCCTCCACTTT
TRBV5-1,-,TRBJ1-4,TRBD1,CASSLAGGEKLFF,TGCGCCAGCAGCCTCGCAGGGGGTGAAAAACTGTTTTTT
TRBV28,-,TRBJ1-1,-,CASSFSLTEMNTEAFF,TGTGCCAGCAGTTTCTCGCTGACAGAGATGAACACTGAAGCTTTCTTT
TRBV18,-,TRBJ2-1,TRBD2,CASSPRRGAGVADEQFF,TGTGCCAGCTCGCCTAGGCGGGGGGCGGGAGTCGCCGATGAGCAGTTCTTC
TRBV18,-,TRBJ1-2,TRBD1,CASSPLTGVGGYTF,TGTGCCAGCTCCCCCCTGACAGGGGTCGGTGGCTACACCTTC
TRBV28,-,TRBJ2-2,TRBD2,CASSGGDTGELFF,TGTGCCAGCAGTGGGGGGGACACCGGGGAGCTGTTTTTT
TRBV4-3,-,TRBJ1-4,TRBD1,CASSHGQGDNEKLFF,TGCGCCAGCAGCCACGGACAGGGGGATAATGAAAAACTGTTTTTT
TRBV6-1,-,TRBJ1-3,TRBD1,CASSETPDRAGNTIYF,TGTGCCAGCAGTGAAACCCCCGACAGGGCCGGAAACACCATATATTTT
TRBV7-3,-,TRBJ1-1,-,CASSSQPRGANTEAFF,TGTGCCAGCAGCTCCCAGCCCCGGGGGGCGAACACTGAAGCTTTCTTT
TRBV5-1,few,TRBJ1-2,TRBD1,CASSSGQGFYGYTF,TGCGCCAGCAGCTCCGGACAGGGGTTCTATGGCTACACCTTC
TRBV7-9,-,TRBJ1-4,TRBD1,CASTKLRQGGDEKLFF,TGTGCCAGCACCAAGCTTAGACAGGGAGGAGATGAAAAACTGTTTTTT
TRBV10-2,-,TRBJ1-2,-,CASSKQSGYGYTF,TGCGCCAGCAGTAAACAATCTGGCTATGGCTACACCTTC
TRBV7-3,-,TRBJ1-1,TRBD1,CASSVAGGAITEAFF,TGTGCCAGCAGCGTTGCAGGGGGCGCGATCACTGAAGCTTTCTTT
TRBV7-8,-,TRBJ2-3,-,CASSTQGTGTQYF,TGTGCCAGCAGCACCCAGGGGACGGGTACGCAGTATTTT
TRBV11-2,few,TRBJ1-1,-,CASSLEGGAMNTEAFF,TGTGCCAGCAGCTTAGAAGGAGGGGCGATGAACACTGAAGCTTTCTTT
TRBV5-6,few,TRBJ2-3,-,CASSLKRTDTQYF,TGTGCCAGCAGCTTGAAACGGACAGATACGCAGTATTTT
TRBV2,few,TRBJ1-5,-,CASSDIDSNQPQHF,TGTGCCAGCAGTGACATAGATAGCAATCAGCCCCAGCATTTT
TRBV5-1,-,TRBJ1-2,TRBD1,CASSNPTGIYGYTF,TGCGCCAGCAGCAATCCGACAGGGATCTATGGCTACACCTTC
TRBV15,-,TRBJ2-2,-,CATSRDYTGELFF,TGTGCCACCAGCAGAGACTACACCGGGGAGCTGTTTTTT
TRBV11-3,-,TRBJ2-2,-,CASSLGQGEKSGELFF,TGTGCCAGCAGCTTAGGGCAGGGTGAGAAGTCCGGGGAGCTGTTTTTT
TRBV6-5,-,TRBJ2-1,TRBD1,CASSYSPGQRQFF,TGTGCCAGCAGTTACTCCCCGGGACAGAGGCAGTTCTTC
TRBV9,once,TRBJ2-3,TRBD2,CASSPSGASTDTQYF,TGTGCCAGCAGCCCTAGCGGGGCGTCCACAGATACGCAGTATTTT
TRBV19,-,TRBJ1-2,TRBD1,CASRDRANYGYTF,TGTGCCAGTCGGGACAGAGCTAACTATGGCTACACCTTC
TRBV5-1,-,TRBJ2-1,-,CASSLDQGSYNEQFF,TGCGCCAGCAGCTTGGATCAGGGGAGTTACAATGAGCAGTTCTTC
TRBV24-1,-,TRBJ1-1,-,CATSAPGENTEAFF,TGTGCCACCAGTGCCCCAGGGGAGAACACTGAAGCTTTCTTT
TRBV30,-,TRBJ2-7,TRBD2,CAWSRSASGSYEQYF,TGTGCCTGGAGTAGATCGGCTAGCGGCTCCTACGAGCAGTACTTC
TRBV19,-,TRBJ1-5,-,CASGGPYSNQPQHF,TGTGCCAGCGGAGGACCGTATAGCAATCAGCCCCAGCATTTT
TRBV7-9,few,TRBJ1-1,-,CASSLAGANTEAFF,TGTGCCAGCAGCTTAGCGGGCGCGAACACTGAAGCTTTCTTT
TRBV11-1,-,TRBJ2-3,-,CASSFLPGMSTDTQYF,TGTGCCAGCAGCTTCCTTCCAGGGATGAGCACAGATACGCAGTATTTT
TRBV2,-,TRBJ2-3,TRBD2,CASTSGDASTDTQYF,TGTGCCAGCACTAGCGGAGATGCTAGCACAGATACGCAGTATTTT
TRBV11-2,few,TRBJ2-1,TRBD2,CASSLGTSGFYNEQFF,TGTGCCAGCAGCTTAGGAACTAGCGGGTTCTACAATGAGCAGTTCTTC
TRBV30,once,TRBJ1-5,-,CAWSVQDGQPQHF,TGTGCCTGGAGTGTACAGGATGGTCAGCCCCAGCATTTT
TRBV28,-,TRBJ2-7,-,CASSQPGVWRAYEQYF,TGTGCCAGCAGCCAACCGGGGGTCTGGAGGGCCTACGAGCAGTACTTC